These 8 T cell receptor beta chains originate from one sample sequenced in a study of shared T cell receptors in the human thymus. Only in-frame clones appear in the TCRdb table, and some are missing; sequencing was by immunoSEQ multiplex PCR. Here the sample spans approximately 730,000 clones, approximately 85% being singletons. The same sample was also used in a study of human thymus T cells.

The sample was thymocytes. Receptor source: a girl under three years old with a congenital heart defect.

V usage is TRBV7-9 and J usage is TRBJ2-7, with 7 positions matching TRBD1. Losses at the gene ends were 8 bases for V and 3 bases for J; bases not matched to a gene: 13. Germline-derived CDR1 and CDR2 are SEHNR and FQNEAQ (reference sequence). This CDR3 comprises 15 residues. CDR3 sequence: CASGIMGQYLYEQYF. The CDR3 DNA follows: TGTGCCAGCGGAATCATGGGACAGTACCTCTACGAGCAGTACTTC.

This clone was seen a single time. The rearrangement joins TRBV6-4 to TRBJ2-2; 10 bases match TRBD1. The V and J ends lost 0 bases and 7 bases, in that order; junction bases with no gene match: 2. CDR3 size: 15 residues. Germline lookup yields CDR1 MRHNA and CDR2 SNTAGT. CDR3 residues: CASSDSGQGHGELFF. As DNA, the CDR3 is TGTGCCAGCAGTGACTCGGGACAGGGGCACGGGGAGCTGTTTTTT.

The chain employs TRBV9 and TRBJ2-5, with 8 bases fitting TRBD2. Germline V gene data show CDR1 as SGDLS and CDR2 as YYNGEE. The trim removed 4 bases at V and 1 base at J, leaving 9 bases unmatched. The CDR3 contains 16 residues. CDR3: CASSPSGGPFQETQYF. The CDR3 coding sequence is TGTGCCAGCAGCCCATCGGGGGGGCCCTTCCAAGAGACCCAGTACTTC.

The chain has TRBV5-6 and TRBJ2-7, with D possibly matching TRBD2 (6 bases). CDR1 and CDR2 from the germline V gene are SGHDT and YYEEEE. The CDR3 extends over 17 amino acids. Trimming took 3 bases from V and 5 from J, leaving 24 bases between them. The CDR3 DNA is TGTGCCAGCAGCTCAGGCTGTGCGTGCGGGGAAGAAGACGAGCAGTACTTC. Its translation is CASSSGCACGEEDEQYF.

The chain couples TRBV5-5 to TRBJ1-1; D might be TRBD1 (5 bases). Germline CDR1 SGHKS, CDR2 YYEKEE (reference sequence). V gave up 4 bases and J gave up 4 bases, with 29 bases separating them. The CDR3 consists of 19 residues. This CDR3 reads CASSPQGLGGPSGGTEAFF. CDR3 DNA sequence: TGTGCCAGCAGCCCCCAAGGGTTGGGGGGACCTTCGGGGGGCACTGAAGCTTTCTTT.

The gene calls are TRBV29-1 and TRBJ2-1; 10 bases fit TRBD1. From germline, CDR1 is SQVTM and CDR2 ANQGSEA. The CDR3 is 17 residues long. Trimming took 8 bases from V and 1 from J; bases not matched to a gene: 14. The CDR3 DNA follows: TGCAGCTTTAAACCGGGACAGGGGCTGTTTTCCTACAATGAGCAGTTCTTC. As protein: CSFKPGQGLFSYNEQFF.

V gene TRBV5-1 combines with J gene TRBJ1-1; D uncertain. Germline V gene sequence: CDR1 SGHRS, CDR2 YFSETQ. This CDR3 has 15 residues. Trimming took off 4 bases at V and 4 bases at J, with 17 bases between the two ends. The CDR3 reads CASSPYERRVTEAFF. The CDR3 DNA reads as TGCGCCAGCAGCCCGTACGAAAGACGGGTCACTGAAGCTTTCTTT.

This clone showed up just a few times. The chain has TRBV7-2 and TRBJ2-7; 7 bases fit TRBD1. With 6 bases clipped from V and 5 bases from J, the junction kept 13 bases outside the gene matches. This CDR3 contains 15 residues. CDR1 SGHTA and CDR2 FQGNSA come from the germline V gene. The CDR3 loop reads CASRDRDRFGDEQYF. The DNA for the CDR3 is TGTGCCAGCAGAGACAGGGACCGTTTCGGAGACGAGCAGTACTTC.